This T cell receptor beta chain was captured in a study of blood T cell repertoires in COVID-19. Study details: Collection of acute and convalescent COVID-19 samples took place in the United States, Italy and Spain. T cells, B-cell-depleted T cells, or PBMCs provided the cDNA or gDNA that served as material.

The CDR3 is made up of 19 amino acids. The germline V gene encodes CDR1 SGHNT and CDR2 YYREEE (reference sequence). With V trimmed by 2 bases and J by 0 bases, 10 bases remained unmatched. Authors' analysis steps: Counts of nucleated cells, estimated from reference gene primer amplification, were obtained. The data were produced by immunoSEQ multiplex PCR, yet TCRdb's version contains in-frame clones alone and is incomplete. Clone size and the V and J calls come from that table; the DNA yielded D and trimming. This repertoire shows 250,000 to 350,000 clones, approximately 83% found once; its top ten account for around 2.1%.

The specimen was peripheral blood. The source is a woman aged 30 to 39 who had recovered from COVID-19. The chain joins TRBV5-4 to TRBJ2-3; 12 nucleotides match TRBD2. CDR3 sequence (DNA): TGTGCCAGCAGCTTAGCGGGACTAGCGGGTTTCGCTAGCACAGATACGCAGTATTTT. Translating it yields CASSLAGLAGFASTDTQYF.